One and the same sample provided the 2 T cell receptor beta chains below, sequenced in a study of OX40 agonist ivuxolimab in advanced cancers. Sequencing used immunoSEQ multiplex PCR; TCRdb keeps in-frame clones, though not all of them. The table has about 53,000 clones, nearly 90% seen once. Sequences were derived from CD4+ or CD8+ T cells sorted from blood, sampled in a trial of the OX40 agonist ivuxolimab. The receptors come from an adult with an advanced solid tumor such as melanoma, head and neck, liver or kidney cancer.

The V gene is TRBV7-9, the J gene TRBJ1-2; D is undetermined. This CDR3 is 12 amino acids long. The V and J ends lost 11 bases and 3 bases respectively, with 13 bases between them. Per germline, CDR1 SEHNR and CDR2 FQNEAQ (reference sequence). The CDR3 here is CAVRELDYGYTF. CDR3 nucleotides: TGTGCCGTGAGGGAACTCGACTATGGCTACACCTTC.

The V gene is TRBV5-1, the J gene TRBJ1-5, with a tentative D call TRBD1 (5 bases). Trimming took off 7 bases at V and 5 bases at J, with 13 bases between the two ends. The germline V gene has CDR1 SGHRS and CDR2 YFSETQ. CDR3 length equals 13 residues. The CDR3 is CASSARGDQPQHF. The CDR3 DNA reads TGCGCCAGCTCAGCGAGGGGCGATCAGCCCCAGCATTTT.